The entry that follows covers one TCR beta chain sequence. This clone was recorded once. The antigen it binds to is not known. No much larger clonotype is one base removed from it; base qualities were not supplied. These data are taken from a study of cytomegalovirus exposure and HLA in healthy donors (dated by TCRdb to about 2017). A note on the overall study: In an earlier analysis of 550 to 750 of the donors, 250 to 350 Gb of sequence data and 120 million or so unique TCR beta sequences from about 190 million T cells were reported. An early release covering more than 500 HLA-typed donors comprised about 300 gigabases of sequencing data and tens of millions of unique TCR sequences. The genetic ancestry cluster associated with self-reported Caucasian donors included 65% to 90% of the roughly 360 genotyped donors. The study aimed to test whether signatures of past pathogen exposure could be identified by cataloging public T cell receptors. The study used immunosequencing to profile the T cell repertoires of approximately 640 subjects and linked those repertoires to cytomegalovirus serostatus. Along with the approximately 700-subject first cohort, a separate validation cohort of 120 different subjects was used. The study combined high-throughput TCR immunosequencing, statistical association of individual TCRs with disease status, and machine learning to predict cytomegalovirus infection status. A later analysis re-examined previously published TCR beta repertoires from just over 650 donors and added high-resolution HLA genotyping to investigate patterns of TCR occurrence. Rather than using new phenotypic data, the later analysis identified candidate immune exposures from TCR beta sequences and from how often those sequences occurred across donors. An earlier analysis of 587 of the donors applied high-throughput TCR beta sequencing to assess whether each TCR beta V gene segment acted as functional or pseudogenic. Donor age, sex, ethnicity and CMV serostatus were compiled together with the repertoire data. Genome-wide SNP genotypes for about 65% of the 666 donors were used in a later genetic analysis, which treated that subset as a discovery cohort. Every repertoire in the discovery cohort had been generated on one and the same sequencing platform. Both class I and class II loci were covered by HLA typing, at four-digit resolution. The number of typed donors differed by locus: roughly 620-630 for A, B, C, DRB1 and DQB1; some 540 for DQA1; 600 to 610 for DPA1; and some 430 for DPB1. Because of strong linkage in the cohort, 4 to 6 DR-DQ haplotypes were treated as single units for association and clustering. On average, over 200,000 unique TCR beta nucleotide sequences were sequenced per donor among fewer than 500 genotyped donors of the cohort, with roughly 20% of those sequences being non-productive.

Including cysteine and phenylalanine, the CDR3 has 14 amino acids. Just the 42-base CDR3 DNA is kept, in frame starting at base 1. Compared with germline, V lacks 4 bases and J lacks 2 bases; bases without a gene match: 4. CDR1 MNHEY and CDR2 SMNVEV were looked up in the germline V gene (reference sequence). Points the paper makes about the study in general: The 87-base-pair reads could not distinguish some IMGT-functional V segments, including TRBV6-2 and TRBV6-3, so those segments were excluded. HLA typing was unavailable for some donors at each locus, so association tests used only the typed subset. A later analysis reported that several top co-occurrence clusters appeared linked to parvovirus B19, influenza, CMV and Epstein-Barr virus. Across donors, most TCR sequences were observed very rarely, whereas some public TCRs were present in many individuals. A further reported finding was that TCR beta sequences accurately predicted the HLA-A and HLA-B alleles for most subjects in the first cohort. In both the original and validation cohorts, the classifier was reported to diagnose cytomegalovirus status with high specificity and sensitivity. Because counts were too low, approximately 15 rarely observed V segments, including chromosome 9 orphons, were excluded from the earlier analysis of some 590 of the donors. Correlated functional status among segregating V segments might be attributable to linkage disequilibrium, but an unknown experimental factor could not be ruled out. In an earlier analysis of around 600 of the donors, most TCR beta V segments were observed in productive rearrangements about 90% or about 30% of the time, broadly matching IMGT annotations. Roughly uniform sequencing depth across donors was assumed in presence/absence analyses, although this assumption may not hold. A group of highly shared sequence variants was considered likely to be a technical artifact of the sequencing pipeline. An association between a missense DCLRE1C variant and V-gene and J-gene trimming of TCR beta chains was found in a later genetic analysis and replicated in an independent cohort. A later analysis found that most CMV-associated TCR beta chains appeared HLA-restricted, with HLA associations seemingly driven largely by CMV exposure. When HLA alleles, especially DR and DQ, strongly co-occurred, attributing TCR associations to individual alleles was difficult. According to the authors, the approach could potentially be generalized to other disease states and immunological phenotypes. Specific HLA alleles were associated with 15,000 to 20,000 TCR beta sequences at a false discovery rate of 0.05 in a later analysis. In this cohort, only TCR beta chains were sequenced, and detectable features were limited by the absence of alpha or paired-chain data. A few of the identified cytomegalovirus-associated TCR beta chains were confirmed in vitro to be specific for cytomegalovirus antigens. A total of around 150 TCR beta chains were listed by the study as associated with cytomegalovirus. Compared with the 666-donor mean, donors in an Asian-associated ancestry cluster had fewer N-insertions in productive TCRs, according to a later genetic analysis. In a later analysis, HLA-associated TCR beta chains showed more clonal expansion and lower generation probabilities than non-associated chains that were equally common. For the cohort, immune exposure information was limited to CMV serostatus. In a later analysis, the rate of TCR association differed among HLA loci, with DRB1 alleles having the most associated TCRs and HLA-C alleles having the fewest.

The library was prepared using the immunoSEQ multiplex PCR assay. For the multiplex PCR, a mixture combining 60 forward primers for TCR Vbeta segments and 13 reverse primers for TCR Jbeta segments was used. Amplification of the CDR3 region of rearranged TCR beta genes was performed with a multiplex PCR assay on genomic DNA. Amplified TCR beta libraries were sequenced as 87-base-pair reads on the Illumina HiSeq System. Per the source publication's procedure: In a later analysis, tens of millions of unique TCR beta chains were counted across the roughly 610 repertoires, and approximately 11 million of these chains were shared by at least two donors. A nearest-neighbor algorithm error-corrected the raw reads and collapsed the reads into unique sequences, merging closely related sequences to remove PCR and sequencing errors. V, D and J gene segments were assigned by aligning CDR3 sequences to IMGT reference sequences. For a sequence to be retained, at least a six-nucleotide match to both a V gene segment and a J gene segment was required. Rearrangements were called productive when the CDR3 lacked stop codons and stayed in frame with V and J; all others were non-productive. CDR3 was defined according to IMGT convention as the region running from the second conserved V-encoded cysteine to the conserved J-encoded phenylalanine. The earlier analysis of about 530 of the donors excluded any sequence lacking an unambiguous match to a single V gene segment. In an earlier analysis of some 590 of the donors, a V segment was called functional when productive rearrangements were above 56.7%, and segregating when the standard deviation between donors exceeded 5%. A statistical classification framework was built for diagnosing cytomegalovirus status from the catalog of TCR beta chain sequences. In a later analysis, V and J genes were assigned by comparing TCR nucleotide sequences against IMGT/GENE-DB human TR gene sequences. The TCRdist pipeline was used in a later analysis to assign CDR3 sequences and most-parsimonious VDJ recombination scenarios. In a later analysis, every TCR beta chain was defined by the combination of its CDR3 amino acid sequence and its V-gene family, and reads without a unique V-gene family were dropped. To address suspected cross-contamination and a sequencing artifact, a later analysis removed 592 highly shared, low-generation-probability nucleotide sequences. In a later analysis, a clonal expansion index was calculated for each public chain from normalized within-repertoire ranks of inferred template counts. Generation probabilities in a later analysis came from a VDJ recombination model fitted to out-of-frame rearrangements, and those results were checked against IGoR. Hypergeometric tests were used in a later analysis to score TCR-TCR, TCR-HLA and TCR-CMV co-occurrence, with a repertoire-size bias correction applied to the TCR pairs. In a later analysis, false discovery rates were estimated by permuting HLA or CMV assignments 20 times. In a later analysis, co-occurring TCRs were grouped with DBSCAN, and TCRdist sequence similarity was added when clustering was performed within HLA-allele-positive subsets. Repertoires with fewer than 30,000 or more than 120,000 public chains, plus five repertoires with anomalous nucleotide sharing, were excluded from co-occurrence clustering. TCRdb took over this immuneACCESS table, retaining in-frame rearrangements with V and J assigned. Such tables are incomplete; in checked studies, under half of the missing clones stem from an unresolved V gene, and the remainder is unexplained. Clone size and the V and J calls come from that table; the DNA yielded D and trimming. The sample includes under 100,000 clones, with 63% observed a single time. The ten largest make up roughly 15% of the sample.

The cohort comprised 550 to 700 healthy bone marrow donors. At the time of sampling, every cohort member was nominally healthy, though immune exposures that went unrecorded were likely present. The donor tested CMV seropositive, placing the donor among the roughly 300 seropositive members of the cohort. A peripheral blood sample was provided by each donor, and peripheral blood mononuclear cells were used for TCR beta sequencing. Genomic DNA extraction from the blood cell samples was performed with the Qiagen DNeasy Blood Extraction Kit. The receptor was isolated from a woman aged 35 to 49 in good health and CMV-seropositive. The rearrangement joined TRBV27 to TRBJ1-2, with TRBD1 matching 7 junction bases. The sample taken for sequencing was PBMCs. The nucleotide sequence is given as TGTGCCAGCAGTTCCAGGGGGACGAACTATGGCTACACCTTC. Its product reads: CASSSRGTNYGYTF.